This T cell receptor beta chain was identified during a study of sequential checkpoint blockade in melanoma. Looking at the study overall: Randomization was 1:1 between first-line nivolumab→ipilimumab and ipilimumab→nivolumab. Each arm's sequence ended with maintenance nivolumab.

Assay: immunoSEQ multiplex PCR; the TCRdb copy retains only in-frame clones and omits some. Seen here are approximately 13,000 clones, less than 55% observed once, and the top ten hold roughly 16%. CDR3 size: 21 residues. The V gene end was trimmed by 4 bases and the J gene end by 5 bases; junction bases not matched to a gene: 19. Germline CDR1 SGHRS, CDR2 YFSETQ. The treatment here: randomized to nivolumab then ipilimumab (arm A) or the reverse (arm B). This sequence originates from a human donor with melanoma. The chain is built from TRBV5-1 and TRBJ2-1; 15 nucleotides line up with TRBD2. The sample here was CD8+ T cells sorted from blood (inferred from file names), taken from a patient given nivolumab and ipilimumab in sequence. CDR3 sequence (DNA): TGCGCCAGCAGCCCCCGGGGTCCTGGACTAGCGGGGGGGCCGGGGAACAATGAGCAGTTCTTC. It is translated as CASSPRGPGLAGGPGNNEQFF.